This is a list of T cell receptor beta chains from one sample in a study of T cells in Graves' hyperthyroidism and ophthalmopathy. TCRdb re-called the multiplex PCR reads through MiXCR, storing one row per CDR3 protein. The table records some 500,000 distinct CDR3 sequences, approximately 25% of them present only once. The sequencing input was blood. The receptors come from a woman younger than 45 with Graves' ophthalmopathy. Both conserved end residues are part of each CDR3. Each record gives: D gene, V gene, J gene, clone size, CDR3 protein, CDR3 DNA. D genes are given only for firm matches. Only part of the rows carry a size: once, few, many, or a class if the clone is expanded.

>.|TRBV6-1|TRBJ1-2|.
CASREAWGYTF
TGTGCCAGCAGGGAGGCCTGGGGCTACACCTTC
>.|TRBV10-2|TRBJ2-7|.
CASSEVGGLWSLPYEQYF
TGCGCCAGCAGTGAAGTTGGGGGGCTCTGGTCTTTGCCCTACGAGCAGTACTTC
>.|TRBV18|TRBJ1-1|many
CASSPQKGNTEAFF
TGTGCCAGCTCACCACAGAAGGGGAACACTGAAGCTTTCTTT
>TRBD1|TRBV29-1|TRBJ1-2|.
CSVGQGAFGYTF
TGCAGCGTTGGGCAGGGGGCCTTTGGCTACACCTTC
>.|TRBV28|TRBJ2-5|many
CASSLMYQETQYF
TGTGCCAGCAGTTTAATGTACCAAGAGACCCAGTACTTC
>.|TRBV12-3/TRBV12-4|TRBJ1-1|many
CASSPGQGTTEAFF
TGTGCCAGCAGCCCGGGACAAGGAACCACTGAAGCTTTCTTT
>TRBD1|TRBV10-3|TRBJ1-1|many
CAISESGTGEGSTEAFF
TGTGCCATCAGTGAGTCGGGGACAGGGGAAGGGAGCACTGAAGCTTTCTTT
>TRBD2|TRBV7-8|TRBJ2-7|many
CASSLAWRGVIYEQYF
TGTGCCAGCAGCTTAGCGTGGCGGGGGGTTATCTACGAGCAGTACTTC
>.|TRBV18|TRBJ2-5|many
CASSPPEETQYF
TGTGCCAGCTCACCACCGGAAGAGACCCAGTACTTC
>.|TRBV15|TRBJ1-1|few
CATSRIGLNTEALF
TGTGCCACCAGCAGAATCGGGTTAAACACTGAAGCTCTCTTT
>.|TRBV6-5|TRBJ2-1|few
CASSYRDEQFF
TGTGCCAGCAGTTATAGGGATGAGCAGTTCTTC
>.|TRBV7-2|TRBJ1-2|many
CASRGGRTYGYTF
TGTGCCAGCAGGGGGGGACGAACCTATGGCTACACCTTC
>.|TRBV5-6|TRBJ2-7|.
CASSLEVGGLYEQYF
TGTGCCAGCAGCTTGGAGGTAGGAGGGCTCTACGAGCAGTACTTC
>TRBD2|TRBV20-1|TRBJ2-7|many
CSAARLADYTEQYF
TGCAGTGCTGCTCGACTAGCGGACTATACGGAGCAGTACTTC
>.|TRBV2|TRBJ2-7|many
CATRQEDYEQYF
TGTGCAACCCGACAGGAGGACTACGAGCAGTACTTC
>TRBD1|TRBV29-1|TRBJ2-2|many
CSAQGYGGELFF
TGCAGCGCACAGGGGTACGGCGGGGAGCTGTTTTTT
>.|TRBV6-9|TRBJ1-5|many
CASSQPPSQHF
TGTGCCAGCAGTCAACCTCCGTCCCAGCATTTT
>TRBD1|TRBV7-8|TRBJ1-5|many
CASSSPDRDSAHQPQHF
TGTGCCAGCAGCTCCCCGGACCGGGACAGCGCCCATCAGCCCCAGCATTTT
>TRBD1|TRBV12-3/TRBV12-4|TRBJ1-1|many
CASSFRTGGRTEAFF
TGTGCCAGCAGTTTCCGGACAGGGGGCCGCACTGAAGCTTTCTTT
>TRBD2|TRBV11-2|TRBJ2-7|few
CASSSEAGGLLYEQYF
TGTGCCAGCAGCTCGGAGGCGGGGGGCCTCCTCTACGAGCAGTACTTC
>.|TRBV6-5|TRBJ1-3|many
CASSPAGVGNTIYF
TGTGCCAGCAGTCCCGCAGGGGTTGGAAACACCATATATTTT
>.|TRBV6-4|TRBJ1-1|few
CASSAHIEAFF
TGTGCCAGCAGTGCCCACATCGAAGCTTTCTTT
>TRBD1|TRBV9|TRBJ1-2|.
CASSARQGVYGYTF
TGTGCCAGCAGCGCTAGACAGGGCGTGTACGGCTACACCTTC
>.|TRBV28|TRBJ1-1|.
CASSPWIQRDTEAFF
TGTGCCAGCAGTCCGTGGATCCAGAGGGACACTGAAGCTTTCTTT
>.|TRBV19|TRBJ2-6|.
CASTDVASGANVLTF
TGTGCCAGTACGGATGTGGCCTCTGGGGCCAACGTCCTGACTTTC
>TRBD1|TRBV11-2|TRBJ1-1|many
CASSSVPGQGANTEAFF
TGTGCCAGCAGCTCCGTCCCCGGACAGGGGGCGAACACTGAAGCTTTCTTT
>.|TRBV7-9|TRBJ1-1|many
CASSLDRGTSFF
TGTGCCAGCAGCTTAGATCGCGGAACGTCTTTCTTT
>TRBD1|TRBV12-3/TRBV12-4|TRBJ2-7|.
CASSLQQGIDEQYF
TGTGCCAGCAGTTTACAACAGGGGATTGACGAGCAGTACTTC
>.|TRBV5-1|TRBJ2-5|.
CASSPQWETQYF
TGCGCCAGCAGTCCCCAATGGGAGACCCAGTACTTC
>.|TRBV30|TRBJ2-7|many
CARRGRGSYEQYF
TGTGCCCGCAGGGGCAGGGGCTCCTACGAGCAGTACTTC
>.|TRBV20-1|TRBJ1-5|once
CSALEGVSNQPQHF
TGCAGTGCCTTAGAAGGGGTCAGCAATCAGCCCCAGCATTTT
>.|TRBV2|TRBJ1-2|many
CASRPPWGGYTF
TGTGCCAGCAGACCCCCATGGGGAGGCTACACCTTC
>.|TRBV15|TRBJ1-1|many
CATSETGPNTEAFF
TGTGCCACCAGCGAAACAGGGCCAAACACTGAAGCTTTCTTT
>TRBD1|TRBV19|TRBJ1-2|many
CASAPGQGAYGYTF
TGTGCCAGTGCCCCGGGACAGGGGGCTTATGGCTACACCTTC
>TRBD2|TRBV25-1|TRBJ2-5|.
CASSGGTSGGIETQYF
TGTGCCAGCAGTGGTGGGACTAGCGGGGGTATCGAGACCCAGTACTTC
>.|TRBV20-1|TRBJ1-5|.
CSARVMGVGNQPQHF
TGCAGTGCTAGAGTGATGGGTGTGGGAAATCAGCCCCAGCATTTT
>TRBD2|TRBV20-1|TRBJ2-5|.
CSAIPLAGVETQYF
TGCAGTGCTATCCCTCTAGCGGGAGTAGAGACCCAGTACTTC
>TRBD2|TRBV29-1|TRBJ2-5|many
CSAGLAGRGQETQYF
TGCAGCGCGGGACTAGCGGGCCGAGGGCAAGAGACCCAGTACTTC
>.|TRBV25-1|TRBJ2-7|many
CASSESGQPTVSSYEQYF
TGTGCCAGCAGTGAATCAGGGCAACCGACTGTAAGCTCCTACGAGCAGTACTTC
>.|TRBV11-2|TRBJ2-7|few
CASSSENEQYF
TGTGCCAGCAGCTCAGAGAACGAGCAGTACTTC
>.|TRBV2|TRBJ1-1|many
CASLSFYRNTEAFF
TGTGCCAGCTTATCGTTTTATCGGAACACTGAAGCTTTCTTT
>.|TRBV20-1|TRBJ1-4|few
CSAIYRDEEKLFF
TGCAGTGCTATCTACAGGGATGAGGAAAAACTGTTTTTT
>TRBD2|TRBV5-1|TRBJ2-7|once
CASSPHTTSDDYEQYF
TGCGCCAGCAGCCCCCACACAACTAGCGACGATTACGAGCAGTACTTC
>.|TRBV20-1|TRBJ1-5|.
CSASSGPSQPQHF
TGCAGTGCTAGTAGCGGGCCGAGTCAGCCCCAGCATTTT
>.|TRBV5-1|TRBJ1-2|.
CASSLIGPADYGYTF
TGCGCCAGCAGCTTAATTGGGCCCGCGGACTATGGCTACACCTTC
>.|TRBV28|TRBJ1-2|few
CASTETNYGYTF
TGTGCCAGCACTGAGACGAACTATGGCTACACCTTC
>.|TRBV7-2|TRBJ2-7|many
CASSLSGYSYEQYF
TGTGCCAGCAGCTTGTCAGGGTACTCCTACGAGCAGTACTTC
>.|TRBV20-1|TRBJ1-6|many
CSARMLEGVNSPLHF
TGCAGTGCTAGAATGTTGGAGGGGGTTAATTCACCCCTCCACTTT
>TRBD2|TRBV7-9|TRBJ2-2|.
CASSLGTSVGELFF
TGTGCCAGCAGCTTGGGGACTAGCGTTGGGGAGCTGTTTTTT
>.|TRBV30|TRBJ1-5|many
CAWSESSYQPQHF
TGTGCCTGGAGTGAATCCTCCTATCAGCCCCAGCATTTT
>.|TRBV7-9|TRBJ2-7|many
CASSAGQGRDPYEQYF
TGTGCCAGCAGCGCAGGGCAAGGACGGGACCCCTACGAGCAGTACTTC
>.|TRBV6-5|TRBJ2-5|many
CASSYSKWQNEETQYF
TGTGCCAGCAGTTACTCGAAATGGCAGAACGAAGAGACCCAGTACTTC